Ten or more counts support the clone carrying this TCR beta chain. The target antigen is unknown. These data come from a study of neurological immune-mediated disorders. From 15-18 subjects, over 180 million TCR-beta sequences were obtained in each sequencing run. TCRdb reprocessed the 5' RACE reads with MiXCR, giving one entry per CDR3 protein. Seen here are tens of thousands of distinct CDR3 sequences, almost 7.5% observed once, and the top ten hold about 6%. Whole-study findings and limits: Whereas HTLV-1-associated myelopathy showed the most TCR clonal expansion, multiple sclerosis showed the least, with levels below those of healthy controls.

The study used blood bank volunteers in Maryland, USA, as healthy controls. Germline V lookup: CDR1 MDHEN, CDR2 SYDVKM. The CDR3 runs to 13 residues. J lost 13 bases, V lost 4 bases, and 10 bases had no gene match. Specimen: CD4+ T cells from blood. The chain is built from TRBV28 and TRBJ2-1, with 7 bases matching TRBD2. This clonotype originated in a man aged 50-60 years in good health. CDR3 region: CASSSRGGLYQFF. CDR3 sequence (DNA): TGTGCCAGCAGTTCTAGGGGAGGGCTGTATCAGTTCTTC.